A single sample gave rise to the 31 T cell receptor beta chains below, sequenced in a study of blood T cell repertoires in COVID-19. This table comes from immunoSEQ multiplex PCR, and its TCRdb copy is limited to in-frame clones, with some not included. The sample consists of hundreds of thousands of clones, nearly 90% of them appearing once. Sequenced input: PBMCs or T cells enriched from blood (not recorded which). The source is a woman in her 40s with acute COVID-19.

The chain has TRBV5-1 and TRBJ2-3, with a possible D match to TRBD1 (6 bases). V was trimmed by 7 bases and J by 9 bases, leaving 15 bases between them. Germline V lookup: CDR1 SGHRS, CDR2 YFSETQ. This CDR3 contains 12 residues. The CDR3 region has the DNA TGCGCCAGCGGCGCAGGGGTTGGGACGCAGTATTTT. Its protein is CASGAGVGTQYF. The full variable domain, completed using reference TRBV5-1 and TRBJ2-3, is KAGVTQTPRYLIKTRGQQVTLSCSPISGHRSVSWYQQTPGQGLQFLFEYFSETQRNKGNFPGRFSGRQFSNSRSEMNVSTLELGDSALYLCASGAGVGTQYFGPGTRLTVL.

Comment on this clone: This specimen includes other DNA sequences encoding the same CDR3. CDR3 sequence reads: CASRRQFFGANVLTF. The CDR3 DNA reads TGTGCCAGTCGCCGACAGTTTTTTGGGGCCAACGTCCTGACTTTC. The chain has TRBV19 and TRBJ2-6; TRBD1 is a possible D gene (5 bases). Between the trimmed V and J ends, which lost 8 bases and 3 bases, there was a span of 14 bases. CDR3 size: 15 residues. Germline-derived CDR1 and CDR2 are LNHDA and SQIVND (reference sequence).

The CDR3 reads CAIRPGQGLHNEQFF. The CDR3 DNA reads TGTGCCATCAGACCCGGACAGGGTCTCCACAATGAGCAGTTCTTC. This chain uses TRBV10-3 with TRBJ2-1; 8 nucleotides line up with TRBD1. The CDR3 contains 15 residues. J gave up 5 bases and V 6 bases, and 9 bases lay outside the gene matches. The V gene's germline CDR1 is ENHRY and CDR2 SYGVKD.

The V gene is TRBV29-1, the J gene TRBJ2-7; D perhaps matches TRBD1 (5 bases). V lost 4 bases and J 5 bases, leaving 12 bases between the germline ends. The germline CDR1 and CDR2 sequences are SQVTM and ANQGSEA. The CDR3 spans 12 residues. This CDR3 is CSVVGLGDEQYF. The CDR3, as DNA: TGCAGCGTTGTTGGCCTAGGGGACGAGCAGTACTTC.

This clone came up once. The chain employs TRBV2 and TRBJ2-5; 10 nucleotides line up with TRBD2. Germline lookup yields CDR1 SNHLY and CDR2 FYNNEI. CDR3 length: 13 amino acids. V dropped 5 bases and J dropped 5; count of bases not matched to a gene: 2. CDR3 DNA: TGTGCCAGCAGTTTTAGCGGGGGGGAGACCCAGTACTTC. Translated: CASSFSGGETQYF.

J is TRBJ2-7 and V is TRBV28, with a possible D match to TRBD1 (6 bases). Looked up from germline, CDR1 is MDHEN and CDR2 is SYDVKM. V lost 7 bases to trimming and J lost 5 bases, with 15 bases between them. This CDR3 has 13 amino acids. CDR3 residues: CASTVYQGNEQYF. CDR3 bases: TGTGCCAGCACCGTATACCAGGGGAACGAGCAGTACTTC.

This chain joins TRBV4-1 and TRBJ1-3; 9 bases align to TRBD1. This CDR3 has 20 amino acids. V lost 5 bases to trimming and J lost 0 bases; unmatched junction nucleotides: 17. The germline V gene has CDR1 MGHRA and CDR2 YSYEKL. DNA of the CDR3: TGCGCCAGCAGCGAGGTAGCCGGGACAGGGCGTTTCGACTCTGGAAACACCATATATTTT. This translates into CASSEVAGTGRFDSGNTIYF.

The chain carries TRBV4-1 and TRBJ1-5, with D perhaps TRBD1 (6 bases). Trimming pared 3 bases from V and 0 bases from J, leaving 9 bases between. This CDR3 is 15 amino acids long. Per the germline V gene, CDR1 is MGHRA and CDR2 is YSYEKL. CDR3 sequence (DNA): TGCGCCAGCAGCCACCAGGGGAATAGCAATCAGCCCCAGCATTTT. As protein: CASSHQGNSNQPQHF.

The chain carries TRBV6-1 and TRBJ2-5, with unresolved D. Germline values: CDR1 MNHNS, CDR2 SASEGT. The CDR3 loop spans 14 amino acids. With 2 bases removed from V and 2 bases from J, the gap between germline ends came to 9 bases. The CDR3 DNA reads as TGTGCCAGCAGTGAAAATGTGGCTCAAGAGACCCAGTACTTC. It codes for CASSENVAQETQYF.

This chain links TRBV29-1 with TRBJ1-2, with 7 bases lining up with TRBD1. CDR1 is SQVTM, CDR2 ANQGSEA, per germline. The CDR3 is 14 amino acids. With 3 bases clipped from V and 3 bases from J, the junction kept 7 bases outside the gene matches. The CDR3 here is CSVDDSQGDYGYTF. In nucleotides, the CDR3 is TGCAGCGTTGACGATAGCCAGGGGGACTATGGCTACACCTTC. Variable domain in full (rest from reference TRBV29-1 and TRBJ1-2): SAVISQKPSRDICQRGTSLTIQCQVDSQVTMMFWYRQQPGQSLTLIATANQGSEATYESGFVIDKFPISRPNLTFSTLTVSNMSPEDSSIYLCSVDDSQGDYGYTFGSGTRLTVV.

CDR3 region: CASSYFQRGTIYEQYF. The CDR3 region has the DNA TGTGCCAGCAGTTACTTTCAGCGGGGGACTATTTACGAGCAGTACTTC. The chain has TRBV6-7 and TRBJ2-7, with 8 bases matching TRBD2. TRBV6-7 is an ORF; its function is uncertain. The V and J ends lost 1 base and 4 bases, in that order; junction bases with no gene match: 9. CDR3 length: 16 amino acids.

The V call is TRBV5-1, the J call TRBJ2-2; D is uncertain. The V end lost 4 bases, the J end lost 5 bases, and 9 bases lay between the germline ends. CDR1 is SGHRS, CDR2 YFSETQ, per germline. CDR3 length: 13 residues. CDR3: CASSPPQTGELFF. The CDR3 coding sequence is TGCGCCAGCAGCCCCCCACAAACCGGGGAGCTGTTTTTT.

This clone appeared once. The V gene is TRBV5-1, the J gene TRBJ2-1; 10 bases align to TRBD2. The CDR3 is 16 amino acids. V lost 4 bases and J lost 6; bases outside the gene matches: 10. Germline V gene sequence: CDR1 SGHRS, CDR2 YFSETQ. The CDR3 sequence is CASSIEAGGPFNEQFF. The DNA of the CDR3 is TGCGCCAGCAGCATTGAAGCGGGGGGGCCGTTCAATGAGCAGTTCTTC.

The rearrangement joins TRBV5-4 to TRBJ1-1; D gene ambiguous. V lost 0 bases, J lost 11 bases, and 11 bases lay in between. This CDR3 has 12 residues. Germline V gene lookup returns CDR1 SGHNT and CDR2 YYREEE (reference sequence). CDR3 residues: CASSLGSLRAFF. The CDR3 DNA reads TGTGCCAGCAGCTTGGGAAGCTTGAGGGCTTTCTTT.

The chain uses TRBV6-5 and TRBJ1-6; no firm D call. This CDR3 has 14 amino acids. Germline V gene data show CDR1 as MNHEY and CDR2 as SVGAGI. V lost 6 bases, J lost 1 base, and 7 bases lay in between. The CDR3 region has the DNA TGTGCCAGCAGGGTCGGGTCCTATAATTCACCCCTCCACTTT. Encoded protein: CASRVGSYNSPLHF.

The chain couples TRBV12-3 or TRBV12-4 to TRBJ1-1; 9 bases are a match to TRBD1. The CDR3 runs 12 residues. Germline trimming cut 4 bases from V and 14 bases from J; bases unmatched to any gene: 8. CDR3 DNA: TGTGCCAGCAGTTATCCGGGACAGGGCGCATTCTTT. This codes for CASSYPGQGAFF.

This chain connects TRBV5-1 to TRBJ2-5; 8 bases agree with TRBD2. The CDR3 sequence is 13 residues long. Per germline, CDR1 SGHRS and CDR2 YFSETQ. Trimming at V came to 3 bases and at J to 3 bases, leaving 1 base not matched to a gene. CDR3 sequence: CASSSGGKETQYF. In DNA form, the CDR3 reads TGCGCCAGCAGCTCGGGAGGGAAAGAGACCCAGTACTTC. Full variable domain (missing parts from reference TRBV5-1 and TRBJ2-5): KAGVTQTPRYLIKTRGQQVTLSCSPISGHRSVSWYQQTPGQGLQFLFEYFSETQRNKGNFPGRFSGRQFSNSRSEMNVSTLELGDSALYLCASSSGGKETQYFGPGTRLLVL.

The V and J genes are TRBV5-6 and TRBJ1-1, with D possibly TRBD1 on 5 matching bases. Germline V lookup: CDR1 SGHDT, CDR2 YYEEEE. With 4 bases removed from V and 1 base from J, the gap between germline ends came to 14 bases. The CDR3 runs to 15 residues. The CDR3: CASSPLGGANTEAFF. The CDR3 nucleotides are TGTGCCAGCAGCCCCCTTGGAGGGGCGAACACTGAAGCTTTCTTT.

The V call is TRBV19, the J call TRBJ1-6; D unresolved. The CDR3 totals 13 residues. CDR1 and CDR2 from the germline V gene are LNHDA and SQIVND (reference sequence). The V end lost 8 bases, the J end lost 10 bases, and 15 bases lay between the germline ends. The DNA of the CDR3 is TGTGCCAGTGGCGGGAGGGTCGGGTCACCCCTCCACTTT. Protein: CASGGRVGSPLHF.

The chain joins TRBV19 to TRBJ2-7; 7 bases are a match to TRBD2. The CDR3 consists of 15 residues. V trimming: 7 bases; J trimming: 2 bases; junction bases outside the gene matches: 11. Germline loops: CDR1 LNHDA, CDR2 SQIVND (reference sequence). This CDR3 reads CASTPRAGRAYEQYF. CDR3 coding DNA: TGTGCCAGTACCCCCCGAGCGGGACGAGCCTACGAGCAGTACTTC.

This sequence joins TRBV4-2 and TRBJ2-7; D gene uncertain. V dropped 0 bases and J dropped 4 bases, with 7 bases sitting between them. There are 13 residues in the CDR3. Germline lookup yields CDR1 LGHNA and CDR2 YNFKEQ. Here the CDR3 DNA reads TGTGCCAGCAGCCAAGAAGCGAGTTACGAGCAGTACTTC. It yields the protein CASSQEASYEQYF.

This clone is a singleton in its sample. The chain carries TRBV19 and TRBJ1-2; D is undetermined. V lost 5 bases to trimming and J lost 4 bases, with 14 bases between them. CDR1 is LNHDA, CDR2 SQIVND, per germline (reference sequence). The CDR3 sequence is 14 residues long. CDR3 residues: CASSSRGGPYGYTF. The CDR3 DNA sequence: TGTGCCAGTAGTTCCCGCGGAGGGCCCTATGGCTACACCTTC.

The chain has TRBV7-9 and TRBJ1-6, with D perhaps matching TRBD1 (5 bases). This CDR3 contains 13 residues. The germline gives CDR1 SEHNR, CDR2 FQNEAQ (reference sequence). Trimming removed 0 bases from V and 14 bases from J, with 11 bases in between. The CDR3 nucleotides read TGTGCCAGCAGCTTAGCCGGGACTTGGACCCTCCACTTT. As protein: CASSLAGTWTLHF.

The chain recombines TRBV19 with TRBJ2-5; TRBD2 agrees at 12 bases. CDR1 is LNHDA and CDR2 is SQIVND in the germline V gene (reference sequence). Losses at the gene ends were 4 bases for V and 2 bases for J; bases not matched to a gene: 5. This CDR3 is 16 amino acids long. The CDR3, as DNA: TGTGCCAGTAGTAGGAGGACTAGCGGGGAACAAGAGACCCAGTACTTC. Translating it yields CASSRRTSGEQETQYF.

V usage is TRBV6-1 and J usage is TRBJ1-2; D perhaps matches TRBD1 (5 bases). The CDR3 has 14 amino acids. Germline V lookup: CDR1 MNHNS, CDR2 SASEGT. Deletions cut 1 base from V and 2 bases from J, with 8 bases between. CDR3 bases: TGTGCCAGCAGTGAAGAGGGGATCAACTATGGCTACACCTTC. It codes for CASSEEGINYGYTF.

DNA of the CDR3: TGTGCCAGCAGCTCCCCGGTGGTCGACTCTGGAAACACCATATATTTT. As protein: CASSSPVVDSGNTIYF. The chain employs TRBV7-9 and TRBJ1-3; D gene ambiguous. The CDR3 is 16 amino acids. The V gene lost 4 bases and the J gene lost 0 bases, with 13 bases spanning the gap. The germline CDR1 and CDR2 sequences are SEHNR and FQNEAQ (reference sequence).

This clone occurred once. The CDR3 nucleotides read TGTGCCAGCAGCCAACGGCCAGGAGAGCAGTACTTC. Residues: CASSQRPGEQYF. V and J are TRBV3-1 (or the pseudogene TRBV3-2) and TRBJ2-7; D unresolved. This CDR3 region has 12 residues. Trimming removed 2 bases from V and 7 bases from J, with 9 bases in between. Germline CDR1 and CDR2: LGHDT and YNNKEL (reference sequence).

The chain carries TRBV15 and TRBJ1-3, with D unclear. The CDR3 runs to 14 residues. The ends were cut back, 3 bases at V and 0 bases at J, with 6 bases in the middle. The V gene's germline CDR1 is LNHNV and CDR2 YYDKDF (reference sequence). Here the CDR3 reads CATSRGDSGNTIYF. The CDR3 nucleotides read TGTGCCACCAGCAGGGGAGACTCTGGAAACACCATATATTTT.

The CDR3 nucleotides read TGTGCCAGCAGCTTGGGGTCGGGAGAGCAGTACTTC. It translates to CASSLGSGEQYF. The V and J genes are TRBV5-4 and TRBJ2-7; a weak D match, TRBD2 (5 bases). This CDR3 region has 12 residues. V was shortened by 0 bases and J by 7 bases, with 8 bases between the two germline ends. Germline CDR1 is SGHNT and CDR2 is YYREEE (reference sequence).

V and J are TRBV5-1 and TRBJ2-5, with D perhaps TRBD2 (6 bases). The V and J ends lost 2 bases and 4 bases respectively, with 9 bases between them. Germline-derived CDR1 and CDR2 are SGHRS and YFSETQ. The CDR3 sequence is 13 residues long. CDR3 nucleotide sequence: TGCGCCAGCAGCTTTGGGGGGTCAGAGACCCAGTACTTC. It is translated as CASSFGGSETQYF.

V and J are TRBV4-1 and TRBJ1-3, with D unclear. Germline V gives CDR1 MGHRA, CDR2 YSYEKL. V was shortened by 4 bases and J by 2 bases, with 12 bases between the two germline ends. The CDR3 consists of 15 residues. The CDR3 protein is CASSRISSAGNTIYF. CDR3 nucleotides: TGCGCCAGCAGCCGCATCTCGTCGGCTGGAAACACCATATATTTT.